The 29 T cell receptor beta chains given below trace back to one sample, sequenced in a study of cytomegalovirus exposure and HLA in healthy donors. Assay: immunoSEQ multiplex PCR; the TCRdb copy retains only in-frame clones and omits some. The sample records 130,000 or so clones, roughly 87% being singletons. Sequencing was carried out using PBMCs. These receptor sequences come from a woman under 30 in good health and CMV-seronegative.

This chain uses TRBV7-9 with TRBJ1-5, with unresolved D. Germline loops: CDR1 SEHNR, CDR2 FQNEAQ (reference sequence). V was shortened by 5 bases and J by 2 bases, with 7 bases between the two germline ends. The CDR3 has 13 residues. CDR3 loop: CASSKLGNQPQHF. CDR3 nucleotide sequence: TGTGCCAGCAGCAAACTTGGCAATCAGCCCCAGCATTTT.

CDR3: CASSSLGGQETQYF. CDR3 coding DNA: TGCGCCAGCAGCTCCCTGGGAGGGCAAGAGACCCAGTACTTC. The V gene is TRBV5-1, the J gene TRBJ2-5; 7 bases line up with TRBD2. The germline gives CDR1 SGHRS, CDR2 YFSETQ. The CDR3 is 14 amino acids. With 3 bases clipped from V and 2 bases from J, the junction kept 4 bases outside the gene matches.

The gene calls are TRBV6-6 and TRBJ1-3, with unresolved D. Germline CDR1 MNHNY, CDR2 SVGAGI (reference sequence). The V end lost 0 bases, the J end lost 6 bases, and 9 bases lay between the germline ends. The CDR3 is 14 amino acids. CDR3 sequence: CASSYSGPLNTIYF. The CDR3 DNA reads TGTGCCAGCAGTTACTCGGGCCCCTTAAACACCATATATTTT.

The rearrangement joins TRBV5-6 to TRBJ1-4; TRBD1 is a possible D gene (6 bases). Trimming cost V 0 bases and J 7 bases, with 16 bases left between them. The CDR3 is made up of 16 amino acids. CDR1 and CDR2 (germline): SGHDT, YYEEEE. The chain's CDR3 is CASSLGTLPGVEKLFF. The CDR3 nucleotides read TGTGCCAGCAGCTTGGGGACCTTGCCAGGGGTTGAAAAACTGTTTTTT.

The V gene is TRBV5-1, the J gene TRBJ1-5, with D perhaps TRBD1 (5 bases). V dropped 2 bases and J dropped 1 base, with 10 bases sitting between them. Germline V gene lookup returns CDR1 SGHRS and CDR2 YFSETQ. The CDR3 consists of 15 residues. The CDR3 region is CASSLYQGSNQPQHF. The CDR3 region has the DNA TGCGCCAGCAGCTTATACCAGGGAAGCAATCAGCCCCAGCATTTT. The whole variable domain, remainder taken from reference TRBV5-1 and TRBJ1-5, is KAGVTQTPRYLIKTRGQQVTLSCSPISGHRSVSWYQQTPGQGLQFLFEYFSETQRNKGNFPGRFSGRQFSNSRSEMNVSTLELGDSALYLCASSLYQGSNQPQHFGDGTRLSIL.

J is TRBJ2-6 and V is TRBV25-1; tentatively, D is TRBD1 (5 bases). Trimming cost V 0 bases and J 2 bases, with 8 bases left between them. The CDR3 covers 16 residues. CDR1 is MGHDK and CDR2 is SYGVNS in the germline V gene. The CDR3 DNA reads as TGTGCCAGCAGTGAATATGGCAGGGCTGGGGCCAACGTCCTGACTTTC. Amino acid sequence: CASSEYGRAGANVLTF.

The chain carries TRBV7-8 and TRBJ1-5; D not resolved. CDR1 is SGHVS and CDR2 is FQNEAQ in the germline V gene. The CDR3 is 15 residues long. V gave up 0 bases and J gave up 0 bases, with 6 bases separating them. For the CDR3, the DNA is TGTGCCAGCAGCTTAGCCGACTATAGCAATCAGCCCCAGCATTTT. Its protein product is CASSLADYSNQPQHF.

The chain recombines TRBV13 with TRBJ2-2; possibly TRBD1 for D (5 bases). CDR1 and CDR2 (germline): PRHDT, FYEKMQ (reference sequence). The ends were cut back, 4 bases at V and 0 bases at J, with 12 bases in the middle. The CDR3 length is 16 residues. The CDR3 region is CASSSTANANTGELFF. The DNA for the CDR3 is TGTGCCAGCAGCTCGACAGCAAACGCGAACACCGGGGAGCTGTTTTTT.

The chain uses TRBV9 and TRBJ1-1; D unresolved. This CDR3 spans 14 amino acids. Per the germline V gene, CDR1 is SGDLS and CDR2 is YYNGEE. V lost 1 base to trimming and J lost 1 base, with 8 bases between them. The CDR3 reads CASSVSGKNTEAFF. In DNA, the CDR3 is TGTGCCAGCAGCGTATCGGGGAAGAACACTGAAGCTTTCTTT.

This chain joins TRBV10-1 and TRBJ2-7; 7 bases map to TRBD1. Trimming took 6 bases from V and 2 from J; bases not matched to a gene: 22. This CDR3 comprises 19 residues. Germline V gene lookup returns CDR1 WNHNN and CDR2 SYGVQD (reference sequence). CDR3 residues: CASRNNHRDSPQPTYEQYF. CDR3 nucleotide sequence: TGCGCCAGCAGGAACAATCACCGGGACAGTCCTCAACCAACCTACGAGCAGTACTTC.

The chain couples TRBV5-4 to TRBJ2-2; no reliable D call. The V end lost 6 bases, the J end lost 2 bases, and 14 bases lay between the germline ends. This CDR3 has 15 residues. Germline CDR1 SGHNT, CDR2 YYREEE (reference sequence). CDR3 amino acids: CASNLGVGNTGELFF. CDR3 DNA sequence: TGTGCCAGCAACCTAGGAGTGGGTAACACCGGGGAGCTGTTTTTT.

The chain uses TRBV27 and TRBJ2-1; 11 bases align to TRBD2. Germline V gene sequence: CDR1 MNHEY, CDR2 SMNVEV (reference sequence). V trimming: 8 bases; J trimming: 5 bases; junction bases outside the gene matches: 20. This CDR3 is built from 19 residues. CDR3 protein: CASGSRGLADPGIHNEQFF. In DNA, the CDR3 is TGTGCCAGCGGGAGCCGGGGACTAGCGGACCCGGGGATCCACAATGAGCAGTTCTTC.

The CDR3 reads CASSSGHLYYEQYF. The CDR3 DNA sequence: TGTGCCAGCAGTTCGGGACACCTTTACTACGAGCAGTACTTC. This sequence joins TRBV27 and TRBJ2-7, with D maybe TRBD1 (6 bases). This CDR3 comprises 14 residues. V gave up 4 bases and J gave up 3 bases, with 13 bases separating them. CDR1 and CDR2 (germline): MNHEY, SMNVEV (reference sequence).

The chain combines TRBV5-1 with TRBJ2-3; 8 positions match TRBD2. V was pared by 4 bases and J by 0 bases, with 4 bases of the junction left unmatched. Germline loops: CDR1 SGHRS, CDR2 YFSETQ. CDR3 length equals 15 residues. In DNA form, the CDR3 reads TGCGCCAGCAGCCCGCGGGGGGTAAGCACAGATACGCAGTATTTT. It yields the protein CASSPRGVSTDTQYF.

This rearrangement joins TRBV28 to TRBJ1-2; TRBD1 might be the D (6 bases). The V gene lost 6 bases and the J gene lost 6 bases, with 14 bases spanning the gap. The CDR3 has 13 residues. The germline V gene encodes CDR1 MDHEN and CDR2 SYDVKM. CDR3: CASRFGTNDGYTF. The DNA for the CDR3 is TGTGCCAGCAGGTTCGGGACAAACGATGGCTACACCTTC.

This clone showed up just once. The gene calls are TRBV10-3 and TRBJ2-7; D is possibly TRBD2 (5 bases). CDR1 is ENHRY and CDR2 is SYGVKD in the germline V gene. This CDR3 spans 14 amino acids. V was cut by 3 bases and J by 2 bases, with 11 bases left in between. The CDR3 region is CAISDPGKTYEQYF. In DNA, the CDR3 is TGTGCCATCAGTGACCCGGGGAAAACCTACGAGCAGTACTTC.

The gene calls are TRBV6-1 and TRBJ2-3, with TRBD2 matching 7 bases. Germline CDR1 and CDR2: MNHNS and SASEGT. The V and J ends lost 4 bases and 2 bases, in that order; junction bases with no gene match: 12. CDR3 length: 17 amino acids. CDR3 sequence (DNA): TGTGCCAGCAGTGGAGGTTCGCGGGGGTTTTACACAGATACGCAGTATTTT. Its protein product is CASSGGSRGFYTDTQYF.

V gene TRBV18 combines with J gene TRBJ1-1; D not certain. Trimming pared 0 bases from V and 2 bases from J, leaving 10 bases between. In germline, CDR1 is KGHSH, CDR2 LQKENI. The CDR3 covers 15 residues. The CDR3 sequence: CASSPPSRSNTEAFF. The CDR3 DNA follows: TGTGCCAGCTCACCACCGTCCAGATCCAACACTGAAGCTTTCTTT. Based on the CDR3 plus reference TRBV18 and TRBJ1-1, the full variable domain is NAGVMQNPRHLVRRRGQEARLRCSPMKGHSHVYWYRQLPEEGLKFMVYLQKENIIDESGMPKERFSAEFPKEGPSILRIQQVVRGDSAAYFCASSPPSRSNTEAFFGQGTRLTVV.

The chain couples TRBV19 to TRBJ1-5; 8 bases line up with TRBD1. V lost 10 bases, J lost 6 bases, and 17 bases stayed unmatched. CDR1 and CDR2 from the germline V gene are LNHDA and SQIVND (reference sequence). There are 16 residues in the CDR3. The CDR3 nucleotides read TGTGCCACCAAGGACAGGGACATTATGCTTTTTCAGCCCCAGCATTTT. Translation gives CATKDRDIMLFQPQHF.

CDR3 sequence (DNA): TGCGCCAGCAGCCGACCCGGGCTAGCGGTCCAAGAGACCCAGTACTTC. This encodes CASSRPGLAVQETQYF. The rearrangement joins TRBV4-1 to TRBJ2-5; 7 bases map to TRBD2. Germline V gene sequence: CDR1 MGHRA, CDR2 YSYEKL. V lost 4 bases to trimming and J lost 1 base; unmatched junction nucleotides: 9. The CDR3 spans 16 residues.

This clone came up a few times. The chain combines TRBV5-1 with TRBJ2-7, with 7 bases matching TRBD1. Germline V CDR1 and CDR2: SGHRS, YFSETQ. J gave up 5 bases and V 2 bases, and 7 bases lay outside the gene matches. The CDR3 totals 14 residues. CDR3 in amino acids: CASSLIDREDEQYF. CDR3 DNA sequence: TGCGCCAGCAGCTTAATCGACAGGGAAGACGAGCAGTACTTC.

This chain uses TRBV6-5 with TRBJ1-3; 7 nucleotides match TRBD1. Germline V gene lookup returns CDR1 MNHEY and CDR2 SVGAGI. V trimming: 2 bases; J trimming: 5 bases; junction bases outside the gene matches: 9. CDR3 length equals 16 residues. This CDR3 reads CASSYPPHRGRNTIYF. CDR3 DNA sequence: TGTGCCAGCAGTTACCCACCACACAGGGGAAGAAACACCATATATTTT.

V and J are TRBV6-5 and TRBJ1-3, with D unclear. The CDR3 consists of 13 residues. Germline-derived CDR1 and CDR2 are MNHEY and SVGAGI. Trimming took 4 bases from V and 4 from J, leaving 8 bases between them. The CDR3 DNA reads TGTGCCAGCAGTTCTCGTGGCGGAAACACCATATATTTT. Translated, it gives CASSSRGGNTIYF.

In this sample, this clone turned up once. The chain joins TRBV7-8 to TRBJ1-1; TRBD1 aligns across 9 bases. The trim removed 5 bases at V and 7 bases at J, leaving 14 bases unmatched. The CDR3 length is 16 residues. Looked up from germline, CDR1 is SGHVS and CDR2 is FQNEAQ. The CDR3 region is CASSPTGGWRGGEAFF. CDR3 nucleotide sequence: TGTGCCAGCAGCCCTACAGGGGGCTGGCGAGGTGGTGAAGCTTTCTTT.

This clone showed up just once. The chain combines TRBV20-1 with TRBJ2-7; D remains unclear. Germline V gene data show CDR1 as DFQATT and CDR2 as SNEGSKA (reference sequence). Trimming pared 5 bases from V and 3 bases from J, leaving 8 bases between. The CDR3 runs 11 residues. The CDR3 DNA follows: TGCAGTGCTCCTACGATCTACGAGCAGTACTTC. Encoded protein: CSAPTIYEQYF.

The J gene is TRBJ1-6, the V gene TRBV18; the match to TRBD1 covers 9 bases. Germline CDR1 is KGHSH and CDR2 is LQKENI. V gave up 3 bases and J gave up 9 bases; unmatched junction bases: 6. The CDR3 has 15 residues. The CDR3 coding sequence is TGTGCCAGCTCACCTGGGGAGACAGGGGGTTCACCCCTCCACTTT. It specifies CASSPGETGGSPLHF.

The rearrangement joins TRBV7-9 to TRBJ1-1, with TRBD1 matching over 7 bases. Germline V gene sequence: CDR1 SEHNR, CDR2 FQNEAQ (reference sequence). This CDR3 spans 14 amino acids. Losses at the gene ends were 5 bases for V and 3 bases for J; bases not matched to a gene: 6. This CDR3 reads CASSLVQGYTEAFF. The CDR3 nucleotides read TGTGCCAGCAGCCTAGTACAGGGGTACACTGAAGCTTTCTTT.

The chain combines TRBV29-1 with TRBJ2-7, with TRBD1 as a possible D gene (7 bases). The CDR3 covers 11 residues. V lost 7 bases to trimming and J lost 3 bases, with 10 bases between them. Germline V gene sequence: CDR1 SQVTM, CDR2 ANQGSEA. CDR3 amino acids: CSAQGGYEQYF. The CDR3 bases are TGCAGCGCCCAGGGGGGCTACGAGCAGTACTTC.

For the CDR3, the DNA is TGTGCCAGTAGTATAGGGCCGGGGTTGTACGAGCAGTACTTC. Protein product: CASSIGPGLYEQYF. The chain joins TRBV19 to TRBJ2-7; a possible D gene is TRBD2 (5 bases). V gave up 1 base and J gave up 4 bases, with 11 bases separating them. The CDR3 is 14 residues long. Germline assignment: CDR1 LNHDA and CDR2 SQIVND (reference sequence).